This T cell receptor (beta chain) was identified during a study of cytomegalovirus exposure and HLA in healthy donors. The PCR made use of 60 Vbeta and 13 Jbeta primers. In the original analysis: In a later analysis, the count reached some 73 million unique TCR beta chains, with around 11 million shared. Clones were read by immunoSEQ multiplex PCR, and TCRdb kept only the in-frame ones, dropping some. That table gives V, J and clone size, and the DNA gave D and trimming. Of 120,000 to 150,000 clones listed, over 60% are singletons. Whole-study results and caveats: Upon later analysis, TCR association rates were observed to vary by HLA locus, being highest for DRB1 and lowest for HLA-C. Fewer N-insertions (relative to the approximately 670-donor mean) were reportedly seen in an Asian-associated ancestry cluster in a later analysis. A later analysis by the authors found several of the most significant clusters apparently linked to common viral pathogens.

As regards this clone: What it binds is unknown.

Germline CDR1 and CDR2: MDHEN and SYDVKM. Trimming stripped 7 bases from V and 5 bases from J, with 21 bases between. The CDR3 contains 16 residues. Sequenced sample: PBMCs. The V call is TRBV28, the J call TRBJ2-1, with D uncertain. This receptor was taken from a woman aged 18-29 years in good health and CMV-seronegative. The CDR3 region is CASTTTLARSDNEQFF. DNA for the CDR3: TGTGCCAGCACTACGACCCTCGCGAGGAGCGACAATGAGCAGTTCTTC.